Listed below are T cell receptor beta chains from one sample, sequenced in a study of Ad26.COV2.S vaccination and SARS-CoV-2 variants. Clones were read by immunoSEQ multiplex PCR, and TCRdb kept only the in-frame ones, dropping some. Of about 180,000 clones listed, roughly 85% were seen once; the top ten hold roughly 6%. The source material was peripheral blood, sampled after recovery from COVID-19. The receptor set was obtained from a human donor who had recovered from COVID-19. Each CDR3 is given with its conserved first and last residue. D genes are given only for firm matches. Size is omitted from some rows. Given values are once, few, many or a class for expanded clones.

CDR3 protein,CDR3 DNA,clone size,J gene,V gene,D gene
CASSLESQRGWDTQYF,TGTGCCAGCAGCTTGGAGAGCCAGCGGGGGTGGGATACGCAGTATTTT,-,TRBJ2-3,TRBV5-6,TRBD2
CASSQESVQFWGYTF,TGTGCCAGCAGCCAAGAATCGGTCCAGTTCTGGGGCTACACCTTC,-,TRBJ1-2,TRBV3-1/TRBV3-2,-
CASSFGLAGDFAYEQYF,TGTGCCAGCAGCTTTGGGCTAGCGGGGGACTTTGCCTACGAGCAGTACTTC,few,TRBJ2-7,TRBV5-6,TRBD2
CASKRGKDTQYF,TGTGCCAGCAAGCGGGGCAAAGATACGCAGTATTTT,-,TRBJ2-3,TRBV6-5,TRBD2
CASSEETRDQYF,TGTGCCAGCAGTGAAGAAACTAGGGACCAGTACTTC,once,TRBJ2-5,TRBV28,-
CASSLGERRGPTDTQYF,TGTGCCAGCAGCTTAGGGGAGAGGCGGGGCCCCACAGATACGCAGTATTTT,-,TRBJ2-3,TRBV7-9,-
CSVEDRAGLGSGELFF,TGCAGCGTTGAAGATCGAGCGGGCCTGGGCAGCGGGGAGCTGTTTTTT,-,TRBJ2-2,TRBV29-1,-
CASSPTLAGQGRFFF,TGCGCCAGCAGCCCGACCCTGGCGGGACAGGGAAGGTTTTTCTTT,few,TRBJ1-1,TRBV5-1,TRBD1
CASSRGGAQETQYF,TGTGCCAGCAGCCGCGGGGGGGCGCAAGAGACCCAGTACTTC,-,TRBJ2-5,TRBV28,TRBD2
CASSPGNEQYF,TGTGCCAGCAGCCCCGGTAACGAGCAGTACTTC,-,TRBJ2-7,TRBV28,-
CSVSIQGDYSNEQFF,TGCAGCGTCTCGATACAGGGGGACTACTCTAATGAGCAGTTCTTC,-,TRBJ2-1,TRBV29-1,-
CATSSRDTEAFF,TGTGCCACCAGCTCTCGAGACACTGAAGCTTTCTTT,-,TRBJ1-1,TRBV15,-
CASSPGQANYGYTF,TGCGCCAGCAGCCCAGGACAGGCTAACTATGGCTACACCTTC,-,TRBJ1-2,TRBV5-1,TRBD1
CASSLAVGAPSYEQYF,TGCGCCAGCAGCTTGGCTGTCGGGGCGCCCTCCTACGAGCAGTACTTC,few,TRBJ2-7,TRBV5-1,-
CASRSGSEETQYF,TGTGCCAGCAGAAGCGGGAGCGAAGAGACCCAGTACTTC,-,TRBJ2-5,TRBV11-2,TRBD2
CASRRELLENTEAFF,TGTGCCAGCAGGAGAGAGCTCCTGGAGAACACTGAAGCTTTCTTT,few,TRBJ1-1,TRBV2,-
CASSSPREKNIQYF,TGTGCCAGCAGCTCCCCCCGGGAGAAAAACATTCAGTACTTC,-,TRBJ2-4,TRBV7-9,-
CASSHPGRQETQYF,TGTGCCAGCAGCCACCCGGGCAGACAAGAGACCCAGTACTTC,-,TRBJ2-5,TRBV5-4,-
CASSSDGTGGARLYGYTF,TGTGCCAGCAGCTCCGATGGGACAGGGGGCGCGAGATTGTATGGCTACACCTTC,-,TRBJ1-2,TRBV21-1,-
CASTPRGLAQPQHF,TGTGCCAGTACCCCCAGGGGTTTAGCTCAGCCCCAGCATTTT,-,TRBJ1-5,TRBV19,-
CASSEMENQPQHF,TGTGCCAGCAGTGAAATGGAGAATCAGCCCCAGCATTTT,-,TRBJ1-5,TRBV6-1,-
CASSLLEGAPGELFF,TGCGCCAGCAGCTTGTTGGAGGGGGCACCCGGGGAGCTGTTTTTT,-,TRBJ2-2,TRBV5-1,-
CASSVGTGGREQYF,TGTGCCAGCAGCGTGGGGACAGGGGGCAGGGAGCAGTACTTC,-,TRBJ2-7,TRBV13,TRBD1
CASSVDTRRSTDTQYF,TGTGCCAGCAGCGTAGATACGAGGAGGAGCACAGATACGCAGTATTTT,-,TRBJ2-3,TRBV9,-
CASSDSGAHNEQFF,TGTGCCAGCAGCGATAGCGGGGCGCACAATGAGCAGTTCTTC,-,TRBJ2-1,TRBV9,TRBD2
CASSEEASGDTDTQYF,TGTGCCAGCAGTGAAGAGGCTAGCGGGGACACAGATACGCAGTATTTT,-,TRBJ2-3,TRBV2,TRBD2
CASSASRDTQYF,TGTGCCAGCAGCGCTAGTAGGGATACGCAGTATTTT,once,TRBJ2-3,TRBV5-4,-
CATSRNRDRNSPLHF,TGTGCCACCAGCAGGAACCGGGACAGAAATTCACCCCTCCACTTT,-,TRBJ1-6,TRBV15,TRBD1
CASSLRDRGPNEQFF,TGTGCCAGCAGCCTCCGGGACAGGGGGCCTAATGAGCAGTTCTTC,-,TRBJ2-1,TRBV7-9,TRBD1
CASSLLSPGAPYEQYF,TGTGCCAGCAGCTTGTTAAGTCCTGGGGCCCCTTACGAGCAGTACTTC,-,TRBJ2-7,TRBV7-9,-
CASSVEGLAANEQFF,TGTGCCAGCAGCGTAGAAGGACTAGCGGCCAATGAGCAGTTCTTC,-,TRBJ2-1,TRBV9,TRBD2
CASRRGRGPGNTIYF,TGTGCCAGCAGGAGGGGGCGAGGACCTGGAAACACCATATATTTT,-,TRBJ1-3,TRBV2,TRBD1
CASSLDKITDTQYF,TGTGCCAGCAGCTTGGATAAGATTACAGATACGCAGTATTTT,-,TRBJ2-3,TRBV7-9,-
CASSKERGGQETQYF,TGCGCCAGCAGCAAGGAACGCGGGGGGCAAGAGACCCAGTACTTC,-,TRBJ2-5,TRBV5-1,TRBD2
CASGNRDRGNQPQHF,TGTGCCAGCGGGAACCGGGACAGGGGAAATCAGCCCCAGCATTTT,-,TRBJ1-5,TRBV28,TRBD1
CASSSGVTGVEQYF,TGTGCCAGCAGTTCAGGGGTCACAGGGGTCGAGCAGTACTTC,-,TRBJ2-7,TRBV27,TRBD1
CASSQFPSNEQFF,TGTGCCAGCAGCCAATTCCCATCCAATGAGCAGTTCTTC,-,TRBJ2-1,TRBV16,-
CASTHLPTGDYGYTF,TGTGCCAGCACCCATTTACCGACAGGGGACTATGGCTACACCTTC,-,TRBJ1-2,TRBV6-5,TRBD1
CASSYSGKAYYEQYF,TGTGCCAGCAGTTACTCGGGCAAGGCCTACTACGAGCAGTACTTC,once,TRBJ2-7,TRBV6-5,-
CASSLGVSEQFF,TGTGCCAGCAGTTTAGGTGTGTCGGAGCAGTTCTTC,-,TRBJ2-1,TRBV27,-
CASSQDKGKNNSPLHF,TGTGCCAGCAGCCAAGATAAGGGAAAAAATAATTCACCCCTCCACTTT,-,TRBJ1-6,TRBV3-1/TRBV3-2,-
CASSLAGTSLYEQYF,TGCGCCAGCAGCTTGGCAGGGACTAGCCTCTACGAGCAGTACTTC,-,TRBJ2-7,TRBV5-1,TRBD2
CASSLNRAPHATNEKLFF,TGTGCCAGCAGTCTCAACAGAGCCCCCCATGCAACTAATGAAAAACTGTTTTTT,-,TRBJ1-4,TRBV27,-
CASSKARGTVNQPQHF,TGTGCCAGCAGCAAAGCGCGAGGGACAGTCAATCAGCCCCAGCATTTT,-,TRBJ1-5,TRBV21-1,-
CASSQVSGGAEQYF,TGTGCCAGCAGCCAAGTATCCGGCGGGGCCGAGCAGTACTTC,-,TRBJ2-7,TRBV3-1/TRBV3-2,-
CASSLRGLEAFF,TGTGCCAGCTCCCTCAGGGGGCTAGAAGCTTTCTTT,-,TRBJ1-1,TRBV12-3/TRBV12-4,TRBD1
CASSLGTGGEKLFF,TGCGCCAGCAGCTTAGGGACAGGCGGGGAAAAACTGTTTTTT,-,TRBJ1-4,TRBV5-1,TRBD1
CASGFGLSTGKSDTQYF,TGTGCTAGTGGTTTCGGTCTCTCGACAGGGAAATCAGATACGCAGTATTTT,-,TRBJ2-3,TRBV12-5,TRBD1
CASSGDTIGEQYF,TGTGCCAGCAGTGGGGACACCATAGGGGAGCAGTACTTC,-,TRBJ2-7,TRBV2,-
CASSYSTGTEQFF,TGTGCCAGCAGTTACTCCACCGGCACTGAGCAGTTCTTC,-,TRBJ2-1,TRBV6-5,-
CAWSVKHGNTEAFF,TGTGCCTGGAGTGTTAAGCACGGGAACACTGAAGCTTTCTTT,-,TRBJ1-1,TRBV30,-
CASSLQGPNNSPLHF,TGTGCCAGCAGCTTACAGGGACCGAATAATTCACCCCTCCACTTT,-,TRBJ1-6,TRBV7-2,-
CASSQSRSPYGRSSYEQYF,TGCGCCAGCAGTCAATCGAGGTCCCCATACGGGAGGAGTTCCTACGAGCAGTACTTC,-,TRBJ2-7,TRBV23-1,TRBD2